Below are 26 T cell receptor beta chains sequenced from a single sample in a study of technical replicates of blood from several donors. Using immunoSEQ multiplex PCR, the repertoire was profiled, and TCRdb retains in-frame clones only, with some absent. Altogether about 56,000 clones are present, 90% to 95% being singletons, with the ten largest covering around 3%. Sequencing used PBMCs. These receptor sequences come from a human donor in good health. Some clones in this sample may be carry-over from other donors' samples.

The chain links TRBV15 to TRBJ1-5; maybe TRBD1 (6 bases). Trimming left V 5 bases short and J 0 bases short, with 11 bases between. The CDR3 has 15 residues. Germline CDR1 and CDR2: LNHNV and YYDKDF (reference sequence). CDR3 DNA sequence: TGTGCCACCAGCGCTACAGGGCTTAGCAATCAGCCCCAGCATTTT. Protein product: CATSATGLSNQPQHF.

The gene calls are TRBV5-6 and TRBJ2-1; D may be TRBD1 (6 bases). The V and J ends lost 4 bases and 4 bases respectively, with 15 bases between them. CDR1 SGHDT and CDR2 YYEEEE come from the germline V gene. The CDR3 consists of 15 residues. The CDR3 reads CASSEQGKVYNEQFF. The CDR3 DNA reads as TGTGCCAGCAGCGAACAGGGAAAGGTTTACAATGAGCAGTTCTTC.

The chain joins TRBV13 to TRBJ2-3; 7 bases line up with TRBD1. The V gene's germline CDR1 is PRHDT and CDR2 FYEKMQ (reference sequence). V lost 1 base and J lost 4; bases outside the gene matches: 11. The CDR3 totals 17 residues. The chain's CDR3 is CASSLVDRSLIADTQYF. The CDR3 DNA reads as TGTGCCAGCAGCTTAGTGGACAGGAGTCTGATCGCAGATACGCAGTATTTT.

This clone showed up just once. The rearrangement joins TRBV10-3 to TRBJ1-5; tentatively, D is TRBD1 (5 bases). Germline assignment: CDR1 ENHRY and CDR2 SYGVKD. The CDR3 length is 14 residues. With 4 bases removed from V and 1 base from J, the gap between germline ends came to 8 bases. Written as DNA, the CDR3 is TGTGCCATCAGTGCTAGGGGAAGCAATCAGCCCCAGCATTTT. Its translation: CAISARGSNQPQHF.

In DNA form, the CDR3 reads TGTGCCAGCAGCTTACACAGCAACACTGAAGCTTTCTTT. This gives the protein CASSLHSNTEAFF. This chain links TRBV7-9 with TRBJ1-1, with D uncertain. V was pared by 2 bases and J by 2 bases, with 6 bases between. The CDR3 covers 13 residues. Germline loops: CDR1 SEHNR, CDR2 FQNEAQ (reference sequence). Full variable domain (rest looked up from reference TRBV7-9 and TRBJ1-1): DTGVSQNPRHKITKRGQNVTFRCDPISEHNRLYWYRQTLGQGPEFLTYFQNEAQLEKSRLLSDRFSAERPKGSFSTLEIQRTEQGDSAMYLCASSLHSNTEAFFGQGTRLTVV.

V is TRBV11-2 and J is TRBJ2-6, with D maybe TRBD2 (6 bases). The length of the CDR3 is 15 residues. CDR1 SGHAT and CDR2 FQNNGV come from the germline V gene. V was clipped by 3 bases and J by 4 bases, with 10 bases between them. Here the CDR3 DNA reads TGTGCCAGCAGCTTTGCGGGACCCGGGGCCAACGTCCTGACTTTC. Residues: CASSFAGPGANVLTF.

This clone was detected once. The CDR3 region is CASSLVALGQTNTGELFF. The CDR3 DNA is TGTGCCAGCAGCTTGGTGGCTTTGGGACAGACCAACACCGGGGAGCTGTTTTTT. V is TRBV5-5 and J is TRBJ2-2, with 7 positions matching TRBD1. V gave up 0 bases and J gave up 2 bases; unmatched junction bases: 10. The CDR3 contains 18 residues. Germline CDR1 and CDR2: SGHKS and YYEKEE (reference sequence).

The chain couples TRBV6-5 to TRBJ2-1; 9 bases line up with TRBD1. CDR1 is MNHEY and CDR2 is SVGAGI in the germline V gene. Trimming cost V 6 bases and J 15 bases; bases outside gene matches: 9. This CDR3 contains 12 residues. Here the CDR3 DNA reads TGTGCCAGCAGCCTCAGGACAGGGGAACGGTTCTTC. Translation gives CASSLRTGERFF.

In its sample, this clone was seen once. The genes are TRBV7-9 and TRBJ2-3, with unresolved D. V shed 1 base and J shed 5 bases, with 4 bases lying between them. This CDR3 contains 12 residues. Germline CDR1 and CDR2: SEHNR and FQNEAQ (reference sequence). The CDR3 loop is CASSLERDTQYF. The CDR3 DNA reads as TGTGCCAGCAGCTTAGAGCGAGATACGCAGTATTTT.

V is TRBV27 and J is TRBJ2-5, with 7 bases matching TRBD1. The germline V gene has CDR1 MNHEY and CDR2 SMNVEV (reference sequence). The CDR3 runs to 12 residues. Trimming took 5 bases from V and 5 from J; bases not matched to a gene: 2. Here the CDR3 reads CASSRGGETQYF. CDR3 nucleotide sequence: TGTGCCAGCAGTAGAGGGGGCGAGACCCAGTACTTC.

The V call is TRBV7-9, the J call TRBJ2-7; D is perhaps TRBD2 (6 bases). Germline CDR1 is SEHNR and CDR2 is FQNEAQ (reference sequence). V dropped 2 bases and J dropped 7 bases, with 12 bases sitting between them. CDR3 length: 13 residues. The CDR3 reads CASSLSGSQEQYF. The DNA for the CDR3 is TGTGCCAGCAGCTTATCCGGGAGTCAAGAGCAGTACTTC. Full variable domain (rest looked up from reference TRBV7-9 and TRBJ2-7): DTGVSQNPRHKITKRGQNVTFRCDPISEHNRLYWYRQTLGQGPEFLTYFQNEAQLEKSRLLSDRFSAERPKGSFSTLEIQRTEQGDSAMYLCASSLSGSQEQYFGPGTRLTVT.

This sequence joins TRBV4-3 and TRBJ2-1; 16 bases match TRBD2. CDR3 length: 17 amino acids. The germline V gene encodes CDR1 LGHNA and CDR2 YSLEER. J was trimmed by 9 bases and V by 3 bases; bases with no gene match: 8. In DNA, the CDR3 is TGCGCCAGCAGCCATGCCGGGACTAGCGGGGGGGCAAGTGAGCAGTTCTTC. This sequence encodes CASSHAGTSGGASEQFF.

Here the CDR3 reads CASSLGGAQYF. The CDR3 DNA reads as TGTGCCAGCAGCTTGGGAGGGGCCCAGTACTTC. The V gene is TRBV11-3, the J gene TRBJ2-5; 7 bases are shared with TRBD2. Germline CDR1 is SGHNT and CDR2 is YENEEA. J lost 9 bases, V lost 3 bases, and 1 base had no gene match. CDR3 length equals 11 residues.

The rearrangement uses TRBV6-6 and TRBJ1-4, with D tentatively TRBD1 (6 bases). The germline CDR1 and CDR2 sequences are MNHNY and SVGAGI (reference sequence). The V and J ends lost 6 bases and 8 bases respectively, with 10 bases between them. This CDR3 spans 12 amino acids. The CDR3 nucleotides read TGTGCCAGCAGACAGGGAGACGAAAAACTGTTTTTT. Its translation: CASRQGDEKLFF.

V and J are TRBV25-1 and TRBJ1-1; a possible D gene is TRBD1 (6 bases). The CDR3 runs 13 residues. CDR1 MGHDK and CDR2 SYGVNS come from the germline V gene. V lost 2 bases, J lost 11 bases, and 15 bases lay in between. The chain's CDR3 is CASSEPAGVKAFF. The CDR3 nucleotides are TGTGCCAGCAGTGAACCGGCAGGGGTGAAGGCTTTCTTT.

The chain couples TRBV5-4 to TRBJ2-2; 11 bases line up with TRBD2. The germline V gene encodes CDR1 SGHNT and CDR2 YYREEE (reference sequence). V trimming: 3 bases; J trimming: 4 bases; junction bases outside the gene matches: 14. This CDR3 has 19 amino acids. The CDR3 sequence is CASSSFGLAGGRITGELFF. The CDR3 DNA reads TGTGCCAGCAGCTCTTTCGGCCTAGCGGGGGGCCGAATCACCGGGGAGCTGTTTTTT. The full variable domain, rest sourced from reference TRBV5-4 and TRBJ2-2, is ETGVTQSPTHLIKTRGQQVTLRCSSQSGHNTVSWYQQALGQGPQFIFQYYREEENGRGNFPPRFSGLQFPNYSSELNVNALELDDSALYLCASSSFGLAGGRITGELFFGEGSRLTVL.

This clone has a single count. This chain uses TRBV5-1 with TRBJ2-1, with TRBD1 matching 7 bases. The CDR3 contains 15 residues. The germline gives CDR1 SGHRS, CDR2 YFSETQ. With V trimmed by 2 bases and J by 6 bases, 8 bases remained unmatched. The CDR3 nucleotides are TGCGCCAGCAGCTTCGGAGGACAGGCATCCAATGAGCAGTTCTTC. The encoded protein is CASSFGGQASNEQFF.

V is TRBV6-5 and J is TRBJ2-2, with a tentative D call TRBD1 (6 bases). V was shortened by 2 bases and J by 9 bases, with 10 bases between the two germline ends. This CDR3 has 13 residues. The germline CDR1 and CDR2 sequences are MNHEY and SVGAGI. CDR3 loop: CASSYTQGRELFF. The CDR3 nucleotides read TGTGCCAGCAGTTACACACAGGGCAGGGAGCTGTTTTTT.

The chain is built from TRBV5-1 and TRBJ1-1; a weak D match, TRBD1 (5 bases). V lost 3 bases, J lost 0 bases, and 9 bases lay in between. Germline CDR1 is SGHRS and CDR2 is YFSETQ. The length of the CDR3 is 14 residues. This chain's CDR3 is CASSSGLLNTEAFF. As DNA, the CDR3 is TGCGCCAGCAGCTCGGGACTGCTGAACACTGAAGCTTTCTTT.

This rearrangement joins TRBV5-1 to TRBJ2-2; possible D gene TRBD2, 6 bases. The V and J ends lost 6 bases and 2 bases respectively, with 11 bases between them. Germline V gene sequence: CDR1 SGHRS, CDR2 YFSETQ. This CDR3 is built from 14 residues. The CDR3 reads CASKEGTNTGELFF. Here the CDR3 DNA reads TGCGCCAGCAAGGAGGGCACCAACACCGGGGAGCTGTTTTTT.

This chain links TRBV27 with TRBJ1-4, with D maybe TRBD1 (6 bases). Germline loops: CDR1 MNHEY, CDR2 SMNVEV (reference sequence). Trimming cost V 8 bases and J 3 bases, with 10 bases left between them. The CDR3 length is 13 residues. The CDR3 loop reads CASGGGSNEKLFF. The CDR3 coding sequence is TGTGCCAGCGGGGGGGGCTCTAATGAAAAACTGTTTTTT. Combining the CDR3 with reference TRBV27 and TRBJ1-4 gives the whole variable domain EAQVTQNPRYLITVTGKKLTVTCSQNMNHEYMSWYRQDPGLGLRQIYYSMNVEVTDKGDVPEGYKVSRKEKRNFPLILESPSPNQTSLYFCASGGGSNEKLFFGSGTQLSVL.

The CDR3 spells CASSYSWGQGSGYTF. The CDR3 DNA reads as TGTGCCAGCAGTTACTCGTGGGGACAGGGCAGTGGCTACACCTTC. The chain joins TRBV6-5 to TRBJ1-2; 9 bases align to TRBD1. Germline CDR1 and CDR2: MNHEY and SVGAGI. V lost 0 bases, J lost 7 bases, and 6 bases stayed unmatched. The CDR3 has 15 amino acids.

The chain employs TRBV5-6 and TRBJ2-7; weak D call: TRBD2 (6 bases). Germline assignment: CDR1 SGHDT and CDR2 YYEEEE. CDR3 length: 12 residues. Trimming removed 4 bases at V and 1 base at J, with 6 bases between. DNA for the CDR3: TGTGCCAGCAGCCGGGAGTCCTACGAGCAGTACTTC. It encodes CASSRESYEQYF.

Concerning this clone: At the DNA level, this CDR3 is encoded by other sequences in the same sample as well. In DNA form, the CDR3 reads TGTGCCAGCAGCGTAGTATCCACAGATACGCAGTATTTT. Amino acid sequence: CASSVVSTDTQYF. The chain combines TRBV9 with TRBJ2-3; D gene ambiguous. The ends were cut back, 0 bases at V and 2 bases at J, with 4 bases in the middle. The germline V gene encodes CDR1 SGDLS and CDR2 YYNGEE. This CDR3 spans 13 amino acids.

V and J are TRBV7-9 and TRBJ1-1, with D unclear. Trimming left V 8 bases short and J 3 bases short, with 16 bases between. The CDR3 runs 14 residues. Germline V lookup: CDR1 SEHNR, CDR2 FQNEAQ (reference sequence). This CDR3 reads CASDPGFGDTEAFF. CDR3 DNA sequence: TGTGCCAGCGACCCCGGGTTCGGGGACACTGAAGCTTTCTTT.

The J gene is TRBJ2-1, the V gene TRBV9; 8 positions match TRBD2. The CDR3 is 17 residues long. Germline V gene sequence: CDR1 SGDLS, CDR2 YYNGEE. The V segment lost 0 bases and the J segment 9 bases; nucleotides outside the gene matches: 14. The CDR3 region has the DNA TGTGCCAGCAGCGTAGGACTGAGACTAGCGTTGCCCCCTGAGCAGTTCTTC. As protein: CASSVGLRLALPPEQFF.